This TCR beta chain came from a study of human versus mouse CDR3 diversity and MHC coevolution. General observations from the study: Humans had the largest estimated TCR beta repertoire, 1.5 million to 2 million clonotypes. Clonal inequality was lowest in two of the three human donors. Compared with mice, human CDR3s carried more deletions and insertions on average.

Naive CD4 T cells were sorted as CD45RO-negative, CD62L-positive. Profiling relied on immunoSEQ multiplex PCR, and the TCRdb table lists in-frame clones only, not all of them. The repertoire has about 80,000 clones, 93% of them found once; the top ten carry 1.2% to 1.5%. A note on this clone: Its antigen remains unidentified.

V was trimmed by 0 bases and J by 6 bases, leaving 16 bases between them. Germline CDR1 and CDR2: SGDLS and YYNGEE. The CDR3 is made up of 16 amino acids. The source material was naive CD4+ T cells from blood. As for subset: CD45RO-negative CD62L-positive naive CD4 T cells. The genes are TRBV9 and TRBJ2-1; maybe TRBD2 (6 bases). This receptor was identified in a person aged 25 to 69 in good health. The CDR3 DNA reads TGTGCCAGCAGCGTAGCGGCCGGGACTCAGGGCAATGAGCAGTTCTTC. Its translation: CASSVAAGTQGNEQFF.